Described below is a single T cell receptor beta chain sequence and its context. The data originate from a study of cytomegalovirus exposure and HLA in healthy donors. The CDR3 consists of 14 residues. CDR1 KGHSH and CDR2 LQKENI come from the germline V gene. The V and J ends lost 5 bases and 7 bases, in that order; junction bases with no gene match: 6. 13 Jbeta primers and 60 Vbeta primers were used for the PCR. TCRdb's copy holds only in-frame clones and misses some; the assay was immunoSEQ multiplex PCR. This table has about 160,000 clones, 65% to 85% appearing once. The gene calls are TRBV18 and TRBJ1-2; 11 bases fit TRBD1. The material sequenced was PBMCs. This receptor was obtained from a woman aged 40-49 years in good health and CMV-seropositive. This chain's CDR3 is CASSADRGPAGYTF. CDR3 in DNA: TGTGCCAGCTCAGCGGACAGGGGGCCGGCTGGCTACACCTTC. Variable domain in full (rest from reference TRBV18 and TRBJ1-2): NAGVMQNPRHLVRRRGQEARLRCSPMKGHSHVYWYRQLPEEGLKFMVYLQKENIIDESGMPKERFSAEFPKEGPSILRIQQVVRGDSAAYFCASSADRGPAGYTFGSGTRLTVV.